These 28 T cell receptor beta chains came from one sample sequenced in a study of T cell repertoires in cytomegalovirus infection. For these TCRs, the target antigens are not known. TCRdb reprocessed the reads with MiXCR, giving one entry per CDR3 protein. Of approximately 730,000 distinct CDR3 sequences in the sample, 25% to 35% were seen once. This sample comprised cultured CD8+ T cells from PBMCs, obtained from culture after CMV antigen stimulation. The receptors here all came from a human donor in good health (CMV status not recorded). Some clones in this sample may be carry-over from other donors' samples.

This chain uses TRBV7-6 with TRBJ2-7; D may be TRBD2 (6 bases). Germline CDR1 reads SGHVS; CDR2 reads FNYEAQ. The V and J ends lost 0 bases and 5 bases respectively, with 14 bases between them. The CDR3 consists of 15 residues. The CDR3 region has the DNA TGTGCCAGCAGCTTAGCGCCGGGAGCTGCGGACGAGCAGTACTTC. Protein sequence: CASSLAPGAADEQYF.

This rearrangement joins TRBV12-3 or TRBV12-4 to TRBJ1-1, with D tentatively TRBD1 (6 bases). V lost 6 bases and J lost 1, with 12 bases in between. The CDR3 runs 14 residues. The CDR3 sequence: CASSGQSSNTEAFF. DNA of the CDR3: TGTGCCAGCAGCGGACAGTCTTCGAACACTGAAGCTTTCTTT.

This clonotype was counted a few times. J is TRBJ1-2 and V is TRBV7-6, with 8 bases fitting TRBD1. The length of the CDR3 is 14 residues. The germline V gene has CDR1 SGHVS and CDR2 FNYEAQ. The V segment lost 1 base and the J segment 5 bases; nucleotides outside the gene matches: 3. The CDR3 DNA reads TGTGCCAGCAGCTTAGGGACAGGGTGGTATGGCTACACCTTC. Encoded protein: CASSLGTGWYGYTF.

The rearrangement links TRBV6-2 or TRBV6-3 to TRBJ2-3; D gene uncertain. The germline V gene encodes CDR1 MNHEY and CDR2 SVGEGT. There are 15 residues in the CDR3. The V and J ends lost 6 bases and 1 base respectively, with 14 bases between them. The CDR3 is CASSNILRRTDTQYF. CDR3 nucleotides: TGTGCCAGCAGCAACATCCTCAGGCGCACAGATACGCAGTATTTT.

The chain uses TRBV7-8 and TRBJ2-3; 8 nucleotides match TRBD2. The CDR3 length is 16 residues. CDR1 and CDR2 from the germline V gene are SGHVS and FQNEAQ. After removal of 5 bases from V and 5 bases from J, the junction contained 12 bases not matched to a gene. The CDR3 is CASSDSFQTSEDTQYF. The CDR3 nucleotides read TGTGCCAGCAGCGATTCCTTCCAGACTAGCGAAGATACGCAGTATTTT.

This clonotype appeared a few times. The V call is TRBV27, the J call TRBJ2-3; possible D gene TRBD2, 7 bases. The germline V gene has CDR1 MNHEY and CDR2 SMNVEV (reference sequence). The CDR3 length is 16 residues. V was pared by 5 bases and J by 1 base, with 16 bases between. CDR3 loop: CASSPLGGAGTDTQYF. CDR3 in DNA: TGTGCCAGCAGTCCCCTTGGGGGGGCGGGCACAGATACGCAGTATTTT.

This chain uses TRBV28 with TRBJ1-6; the match to TRBD1 covers 8 bases. The CDR3 has 16 residues. Germline lookup yields CDR1 MDHEN and CDR2 SYDVKM. Trimming at V came to 5 bases and at J to 5 bases, leaving 8 bases not matched to a gene. CDR3 region: CASSTPDRDNNSPLHF. The CDR3 nucleotides are TGTGCCAGCAGTACCCCGGACAGGGATAATAATTCACCCCTCCACTTT.

This sequence joins TRBV27 and TRBJ2-1, with unresolved D. With 5 bases removed from V and 5 bases from J, the gap between germline ends came to 4 bases. The CDR3 is made up of 11 amino acids. Germline CDR1 and CDR2: MNHEY and SMNVEV (reference sequence). In DNA form, the CDR3 reads TGTGCCAGCAGTATAGACAATGAGCAGTTCTTC. Protein: CASSIDNEQFF.

This clonotype turned up a few times. This sequence joins TRBV27 and TRBJ2-7, with D unclear. This CDR3 region has 13 residues. CDR1 is MNHEY and CDR2 is SMNVEV in the germline V gene (reference sequence). Trimming took 2 bases from V and 6 from J, leaving 11 bases between them. The CDR3 DNA reads TGTGCCAGCAGTTTACCAGGACGCCCCGAGCAGTACTTC. Translated: CASSLPGRPEQYF.

The V and J genes are TRBV2 and TRBJ1-5, with 8 bases lining up with TRBD1. Germline V CDR1 and CDR2: SNHLY, FYNNEI. The CDR3 is 14 residues long. V dropped 6 bases and J dropped 7; count of bases not matched to a gene: 8. CDR3 coding DNA: TGTGCCAGCAGGGAGACAGGGGCCACCCAGCCCCAGCATTTT. Translation gives CASRETGATQPQHF.

V usage is TRBV27 and J usage is TRBJ1-4, with D unresolved. Germline CDR1 is MNHEY and CDR2 is SMNVEV (reference sequence). The V and J ends lost 3 bases and 8 bases respectively, with 16 bases between them. The CDR3 consists of 15 residues. In DNA form, the CDR3 reads TGTGCCAGCAGTTTCTTCCCCGGCGTAGGCGAAAAACTGTTTTTT. It encodes CASSFFPGVGEKLFF.

The chain uses TRBV7-8 and TRBJ2-3; TRBD2 agrees at 7 bases. The germline V gene has CDR1 SGHVS and CDR2 FQNEAQ. The CDR3 runs 15 residues. The trim removed 4 bases at V and 11 bases at J, leaving 15 bases unmatched. The CDR3 protein is CASSSAGEWFKGQYF. CDR3 coding DNA: TGTGCCAGCAGCTCCGCGGGAGAGTGGTTCAAAGGGCAGTATTTT. Full variable domain (rest looked up from reference TRBV7-8 and TRBJ2-3): GAGVSQSPRYKVAKRGQDVALRCDPISGHVSLFWYQQALGQGPEFLTYFQNEAQLDKSGLPSDRFFAERPEGSVSTLKIQRTQQEDSAVYLCASSSAGEWFKGQYFGPGTRLTVL.

CDR3 sequence reads: CSARDYRTDSYGYTF. The CDR3 nucleotides read TGCAGTGCTAGAGATTACCGGACAGACAGCTATGGCTACACCTTC. V usage is TRBV20-1 and J usage is TRBJ1-2; a weak D match, TRBD1 (6 bases). This CDR3 spans 15 amino acids. Germline-derived CDR1 and CDR2 are DFQATT and SNEGSKA (reference sequence). Trimming took off 0 bases at V and 4 bases at J, with 15 bases between the two ends.

This clonotype has ten or more counts. The gene calls are TRBV7-6 and TRBJ2-1; D gene ambiguous. CDR1 and CDR2 (germline): SGHVS, FNYEAQ. The CDR3 loop spans 17 amino acids. The germline V and J ends were trimmed by 1 base and 2 bases, with 15 bases remaining between them. CDR3 loop: CASSLVGHRSPYNEQFF. The DNA for the CDR3 is TGTGCCAGCAGCTTAGTGGGCCACCGAAGCCCCTACAATGAGCAGTTCTTC.

Ten or more counts support this clonotype. V gene TRBV7-6 combines with J gene TRBJ2-1; 8 nucleotides align to TRBD2. J was trimmed by 4 bases and V by 5 bases; bases with no gene match: 10. CDR1 is SGHVS and CDR2 is FNYEAQ in the germline V gene. This CDR3 contains 16 residues. In DNA form, the CDR3 reads TGTGCCAGCAGCGACCAGGCGGGGGGCTTATACAATGAGCAGTTCTTC. Translation: CASSDQAGGLYNEQFF.

This clonotype was picked up many times. The gene calls are TRBV7-9 and TRBJ1-1; D might be TRBD1 (6 bases). CDR3 length: 17 amino acids. CDR1 SEHNR and CDR2 FQNEAQ come from the germline V gene (reference sequence). Trimming cost V 1 base and J 3 bases, with 18 bases left between them. The DNA of the CDR3 is TGTGCCAGCAGCTTAGGGTTCTGGGACGAGGGGGACACTGAAGCTTTCTTT. It encodes CASSLGFWDEGDTEAFF. Full variable domain (missing parts from reference TRBV7-9 and TRBJ1-1): DTGVSQNPRHKITKRGQNVTFRCDPISEHNRLYWYRQTLGQGPEFLTYFQNEAQLEKSRLLSDRFSAERPKGSFSTLEIQRTEQGDSAMYLCASSLGFWDEGDTEAFFGQGTRLTVV.

This clonotype was detected ten times or more. The rearrangement joins TRBV27 to TRBJ1-1; unclear D gene. The V end lost 6 bases, the J end lost 5 bases, and 16 bases lay between the germline ends. Germline V lookup: CDR1 MNHEY, CDR2 SMNVEV (reference sequence). The CDR3 runs 14 residues. The CDR3 spells CASSLFRGGTEAFF. The CDR3 DNA reads as TGTGCCAGCAGCCTTTTTCGGGGAGGAACTGAAGCTTTCTTT.

In this sample, this clonotype turned up a few times. This chain uses TRBV6-2 or TRBV6-3 with TRBJ2-5; D is perhaps TRBD2 (5 bases). CDR3 length equals 14 residues. From germline, CDR1 is MNHEY and CDR2 SVGEGT. Between the trimmed V and J ends, which lost 2 bases and 2 bases, there was a span of 9 bases. CDR3 residues: CASSYEGGQETQYF. The CDR3 nucleotides read TGTGCCAGCAGTTACGAAGGAGGACAAGAGACCCAGTACTTC.

V gene TRBV7-6 combines with J gene TRBJ2-7; TRBD2 agrees at 9 bases. Germline CDR1 is SGHVS and CDR2 is FNYEAQ. J was trimmed by 4 bases and V by 5 bases; bases with no gene match: 3. The length of the CDR3 is 13 residues. CDR3 coding DNA: TGTGCCAGCAGCCGCGGGGGGGTGTACGAGCAGTACTTC. The encoded protein is CASSRGGVYEQYF.

This clonotype has only a few counts. At one end the junction does not follow the germline gene, possibly because of a read error. CDR3 protein: CASKPGPRADTQYF. The CDR3 nucleotides are TGTGCTAGCAAACCGGGACCCCGGGCAGATACGCAGTATTTT. This rearrangement joins TRBV7-6 to TRBJ2-3, with D perhaps given as TRBD1 or TRBD2 (5 bases each). The CDR3 extends over 14 amino acids. Germline-derived CDR1 and CDR2 are SGHVS and FNYEAQ.

This chain connects TRBV6-1 to TRBJ1-2; 10 bases fit TRBD1. The CDR3 loop spans 22 amino acids. Per germline, CDR1 MNHNS and CDR2 SASEGT. V lost 2 bases to trimming and J lost 2 bases; unmatched junction nucleotides: 23. CDR3 nucleotide sequence: TGTGCCAGCAGTGAAAATATCGTAATGGGGACAGGGGATCTTCGGGCGAACTATGGCTACACCTTC. Translated, it gives CASSENIVMGTGDLRANYGYTF.

This clonotype was detected only a few times. The chain carries TRBV7-3 and TRBJ2-1; 7 bases are shared with TRBD2. Unmatched junction bases numbered 10, after V lost 6 bases and J lost 8 bases. This CDR3 is built from 14 residues. Germline V lookup: CDR1 SGHTA, CDR2 FQGTGA. Here the CDR3 DNA reads TGTGCCAGCAGTCGCTATTTAAGCGGGGATGAGCAGTTCTTC. Translated: CASSRYLSGDEQFF. Complete variable domain (other parts from reference TRBV7-3 and TRBJ2-1): GAGVSQTPSNKVTEKGKYVELRCDPISGHTALYWYRQSLGQGPEFLIYFQGTGAADDSGLPNDRFFAVRPEGSVSTLKIQRTERGDSAVYLCASSRYLSGDEQFFGPGTRLTVL.

The chain joins TRBV12-3 or TRBV12-4 to TRBJ1-3; D is perhaps TRBD1 (6 bases). The length of the CDR3 is 16 residues. V lost 6 bases, J lost 4 bases, and 19 bases lay in between. Here the CDR3 reads CASRQDRINAGNTIYF. The CDR3 DNA is TGTGCCAGCAGGCAGGACAGAATAAACGCCGGAAACACCATATATTTT.

The rearrangement links TRBV12-3 or TRBV12-4 to TRBJ1-3, with D possibly TRBD1 on 5 matching bases. The CDR3 totals 15 residues. V was cut by 4 bases and J by 3 bases, with 13 bases left in between. In DNA form, the CDR3 reads TGTGCCAGCAGTTCTGGGGGAATAGATGGAAACACCATATATTTT. Its translation: CASSSGGIDGNTIYF.

V and J are TRBV28 and TRBJ2-1; 8 bases are a match to TRBD2. The germline V gene encodes CDR1 MDHEN and CDR2 SYDVKM. The CDR3 length is 15 residues. Germline trimming cut 7 bases from V and 5 bases from J; bases unmatched to any gene: 10. The CDR3 here is CASMGGTRKDNEQFF. The CDR3, as DNA: TGTGCCAGCATGGGCGGGACTAGGAAGGACAATGAGCAGTTCTTC.

This clonotype was recorded a few times. The rearrangement links TRBV12-5 to TRBJ2-5, with D maybe TRBD2 (7 bases). This CDR3 comprises 14 residues. Germline V CDR1 and CDR2: LGHNT, FRNRAP. With 7 bases removed from V and 5 bases from J, the gap between germline ends came to 17 bases. The CDR3 loop reads CASVKGGQEETQYF. In nucleotides, the CDR3 is TGTGCTAGTGTTAAGGGGGGGCAGGAGGAGACCCAGTACTTC.

This clonotype was detected a few times. The V call is TRBV18, the J call TRBJ2-5; weak D call: TRBD2 (5 bases). Germline V gene data show CDR1 as KGHSH and CDR2 as LQKENI. Trimming removed 3 bases from V and 5 bases from J, with 16 bases in between. There are 15 residues in the CDR3. CDR3 DNA: TGTGCCAGCTCACCGTGGGTGGAGGTGGTGGAGACCCAGTACTTC. Translation: CASSPWVEVVETQYF.

The chain uses TRBV2 and TRBJ2-6, with TRBD1 identical over 11 bases. The trim removed 1 base at V and 0 bases at J, leaving 5 bases unmatched. The CDR3 consists of 19 residues. Germline V gene sequence: CDR1 SNHLY, CDR2 FYNNEI. The CDR3 DNA sequence: TGTGCCAGCAGTGAAGGGACAGGGGGCCTCAGCTCTGGGGCCAACGTCCTGACTTTC. Translating gives CASSEGTGGLSSGANVLTF. The full variable domain, in which reference TRBV2 and TRBJ2-6 provide the parts outside the CDR3, is EPEVTQTPSHQVTQMGQEVILRCVPISNHLYFYWYRQILGQKVEFLVSFYNNEISEKSEIFDDQFSVERPDGSNFTLKIRSTKLEDSAMYFCASSEGTGGLSSGANVLTFGAGSRLTVL.